These 27 T cell receptor beta chains share one sample of origin, sequenced in a study of CD8+ T cells in alopecia areata. Treatment in this sample: oral pan-JAK inhibitor, 5-10 mg twice daily. Extracted from the samples, RNA was reverse transcribed into cDNA to serve as the sequencing template. Profiling relied on immunoSEQ multiplex PCR, and the TCRdb table lists in-frame clones only, not all of them. The repertoire holds about 100,000 clones, about three fifths seen once, with around 17% in the top ten. The starting material was CD8+ T cells sorted from blood, obtained around week 55, from a patient treated with tofacitinib. Receptors were obtained from a human donor with alopecia areata.

The rearrangement links TRBV27 to TRBJ2-3; the match to TRBD1 covers 9 bases. The CDR3 runs to 15 residues. CDR1 is MNHEY, CDR2 SMNVEV, per germline (reference sequence). Losses at the gene ends were 4 bases for V and 3 bases for J; bases not matched to a gene: 5. Here the CDR3 DNA reads TGTGCCAGCAGTTCCCGGGACAGGGCGACAGATACGCAGTATTTT. Translation: CASSSRDRATDTQYF.

Only a few counts were recorded for this clone. The chain links TRBV29-1 to TRBJ2-3; 7 positions agree with TRBD1. CDR1 and CDR2 from the germline V gene are SQVTM and ANQGSEA. This CDR3 contains 14 residues. V lost 3 bases to trimming and J lost 2 bases; unmatched junction nucleotides: 5. This CDR3 reads CSVDRGQFTDTQYF. CDR3 nucleotides: TGCAGCGTTGATCGGGGACAGTTCACAGATACGCAGTATTTT.

This chain connects TRBV25-1 to TRBJ1-1; D is perhaps TRBD1 (5 bases). Germline V lookup: CDR1 MGHDK, CDR2 SYGVNS. CDR3 length: 13 residues. V was trimmed by 6 bases and J by 4 bases, leaving 12 bases between them. The CDR3 nucleotides read TGTGCCAGCAGCCAGGGAAGCGGCACTGAAGCTTTCTTT. Protein sequence: CASSQGSGTEAFF.

The genes are TRBV7-9 and TRBJ2-3; 8 bases match TRBD1. CDR1 SEHNR and CDR2 FQNEAQ come from the germline V gene (reference sequence). With V trimmed by 5 bases and J by 6 bases, 7 bases remained unmatched. The CDR3 runs 14 residues. Written as DNA, the CDR3 is TGTGCCAGCAGCCAGGGGGCGCGAAAGGATACGCAGTATTTT. It codes for CASSQGARKDTQYF. Looking up the rest from reference TRBV7-9 and TRBJ2-3 gives the full variable domain: DTGVSQNPRHKITKRGQNVTFRCDPISEHNRLYWYRQTLGQGPEFLTYFQNEAQLEKSRLLSDRFSAERPKGSFSTLEIQRTEQGDSAMYLCASSQGARKDTQYFGPGTRLTVL.

The chain has TRBV9 and TRBJ2-7; tentative D call: TRBD1 (6 bases). This CDR3 has 14 amino acids. The germline gives CDR1 SGDLS, CDR2 YYNGEE. Trimming took off 3 bases at V and 2 bases at J, with 12 bases between the two ends. CDR3 in amino acids: CASSATGRTYEQYF. The CDR3 DNA is TGTGCCAGCAGCGCAACAGGGCGCACCTACGAGCAGTACTTC.

This clone has more than one count but fewer than ten. The chain links TRBV28 to TRBJ2-1, with TRBD2 identical over 9 bases. CDR1 MDHEN and CDR2 SYDVKM come from the germline V gene. V lost 6 bases and J lost 4; bases outside the gene matches: 10. The CDR3 spans 16 residues. DNA for the CDR3: TGTGCCAGCAGCAGTCGCCTAGCGGGGAATTACAATGAGCAGTTCTTC. Its protein is CASSSRLAGNYNEQFF.

V gene TRBV6-5 combines with J gene TRBJ2-5, with a tentative D call TRBD2 (6 bases). CDR3 length equals 13 residues. The germline CDR1 and CDR2 sequences are MNHEY and SVGAGI. With 6 bases removed from V and 5 bases from J, the gap between germline ends came to 13 bases. The chain's CDR3 is CASSPWSGETQYF. The CDR3, as DNA: TGTGCCAGCAGCCCCTGGAGCGGGGAGACCCAGTACTTC.

This clone has only one observation. The rearrangement links TRBV6-5 to TRBJ2-7; D gene ambiguous. This CDR3 spans 14 amino acids. Germline V gene sequence: CDR1 MNHEY, CDR2 SVGAGI. V dropped 0 bases and J dropped 3 bases, with 9 bases sitting between them. The CDR3 sequence is CASSYSKANYEQYF. The CDR3 DNA reads as TGTGCCAGCAGTTACTCGAAGGCAAACTACGAGCAGTACTTC.

The CDR3 DNA follows: TGTGCCTGGAGCCCGGGGTCGGGGTACGAGCAGTACTTC. It is translated as CAWSPGSGYEQYF. This rearrangement joins TRBV30 to TRBJ2-7, with D maybe TRBD2 (5 bases). The germline gives CDR1 GTSNPN, CDR2 SVGIG (reference sequence). Trimming took 3 bases from V and 4 from J, leaving 13 bases between them. The CDR3 has 13 residues. The full variable domain, with the rest looked up from reference TRBV30 and TRBJ2-7, is SQTIHQWPATLVQPVGSPLSLECTVEGTSNPNLYWYRQAAGRGLQLLFYSVGIGQISSEVPQNLSASRPQDRQFILSSKKLLLSDSGFYLCAWSPGSGYEQYFGPGTRLTVT.

The CDR3 DNA follows: TGTGCCAGCAGTATACAGGGGGCTGGCGAGCAGTACTTC. It specifies CASSIQGAGEQYF. This chain joins TRBV25-1 and TRBJ2-7, with 9 bases lining up with TRBD1. V shed 5 bases and J 6 bases; nucleotides not matched to a gene: 5. The CDR3 runs 13 residues. Germline CDR1 and CDR2: MGHDK and SYGVNS.

The chain has TRBV2 and TRBJ2-7; D gene uncertain. Germline loops: CDR1 SNHLY, CDR2 FYNNEI. The ends were cut back, 6 bases at V and 6 bases at J, with 9 bases in the middle. The CDR3 sequence is 11 residues long. CDR3: CASRDGIEQYF. The CDR3, as DNA: TGTGCCAGCAGGGACGGTATCGAGCAGTACTTC.

This sequence joins TRBV10-3 and TRBJ1-1; D gene uncertain. Trimming removed 4 bases at V and 1 base at J, with 22 bases between. The CDR3 is made up of 18 amino acids. The V gene's germline CDR1 is ENHRY and CDR2 SYGVKD. DNA of the CDR3: TGTGCCATCAGTGTTAATTCGATTGGGAGGGCACCGAACACTGAAGCTTTCTTT. This sequence encodes CAISVNSIGRAPNTEAFF.

V gene TRBV6-1 combines with J gene TRBJ2-7; 8 bases map to TRBD1. The CDR3 covers 19 residues. V was clipped by 0 bases and J by 5 bases; unmatched bases: 18. CDR1 and CDR2 (germline): MNHNS, SASEGT. CDR3 loop: CASSEALSPIRTGPNEQYF. In DNA form, the CDR3 reads TGTGCCAGCAGTGAAGCGCTTTCGCCTATAAGGACAGGGCCCAACGAGCAGTACTTC.

The chain links TRBV5-1 to TRBJ1-1; tentative D call: TRBD1 (5 bases). Trimming took 3 bases from V and 5 from J, leaving 14 bases between them. This CDR3 is built from 14 residues. In germline, CDR1 is SGHRS, CDR2 YFSETQ. The CDR3 DNA follows: TGCGCCAGCAGCTCCTTCAGGAGGGGTACTGAAGCTTTCTTT. It is translated as CASSSFRRGTEAFF.

This clone was counted a few times. The chain recombines TRBV11-2 with TRBJ2-1; either TRBD1 or TRBD2 may fit D (5 bases each). This CDR3 region has 15 residues. The germline V and J ends were trimmed by 7 bases and 4 bases, with 17 bases remaining between them. Per germline, CDR1 SGHAT and CDR2 FQNNGV. The CDR3 bases are TGTGCCAGCACCATTCCCAAGGGACCATACAATGAGCAGTTCTTC. Translation gives CASTIPKGPYNEQFF.

This clone was counted only a few times. The chain combines TRBV25-1 with TRBJ2-5; D gene unclear. Trimming took 4 bases from V and 7 from J, leaving 7 bases between them. In germline, CDR1 is MGHDK, CDR2 SYGVNS. This CDR3 is 11 amino acids long. CDR3 sequence (DNA): TGTGCCAGCAGTGTTGGGTTGACCCAGTACTTC. Its translation: CASSVGLTQYF.

The chain couples TRBV6-5 to TRBJ2-4; D call uncertain. This CDR3 comprises 11 residues. The germline gives CDR1 MNHEY, CDR2 SVGAGI. With 10 bases removed from V and 8 bases from J, the gap between germline ends came to 12 bases. The CDR3 region is CATFQLDIQYF. CDR3 nucleotide sequence: TGTGCCACCTTTCAACTGGACATTCAGTACTTC.

V and J are TRBV6-6 and TRBJ2-1; D perhaps matches TRBD1 (6 bases). The germline V gene has CDR1 MNHNY and CDR2 SVGAGI (reference sequence). The CDR3 covers 12 residues. V lost 0 bases and J 10 bases, leaving 7 bases between the germline ends. CDR3 nucleotides: TGTGCCAGCAGTTACTCCGGGACAGAGCAGTTCTTC. This gives the protein CASSYSGTEQFF.

The J gene is TRBJ2-2, the V gene TRBV15; possibly TRBD2 for D (7 bases). The germline V gene has CDR1 LNHNV and CDR2 YYDKDF (reference sequence). The CDR3 has 15 residues. Trimming pared 5 bases from V and 4 bases from J, leaving 14 bases between. Written as DNA, the CDR3 is TGTGCCACCAGCCCGAGGGGGGGGGCCACCGGGGAGCTGTTTTTT. This codes for CATSPRGGATGELFF.

This clone was seen a handful of times. This chain links TRBV7-9 with TRBJ2-1; D unresolved. CDR3 size: 12 residues. The germline gives CDR1 SEHNR, CDR2 FQNEAQ (reference sequence). Trimming removed 1 base from V and 9 bases from J, with 7 bases in between. The CDR3 loop is CASSLVSREQFF. CDR3 bases: TGTGCCAGCAGCTTAGTTTCGCGTGAGCAGTTCTTC.

The chain recombines TRBV27 with TRBJ1-2; D call uncertain. CDR1 MNHEY and CDR2 SMNVEV come from the germline V gene (reference sequence). CDR3 length: 13 residues. V shed 2 bases and J shed 5 bases, with 9 bases lying between them. The CDR3 DNA reads as TGTGCCAGCAGTTTAATCCCGGGGTATGGCTACACCTTC. Translated, it gives CASSLIPGYGYTF.

The chain is built from TRBV29-1 and TRBJ1-1; D is unclear. CDR1 and CDR2 from the germline V gene are SQVTM and ANQGSEA. The CDR3 is made up of 11 amino acids. V was trimmed by 8 bases and J by 0 bases, leaving 7 bases between them. In nucleotides, the CDR3 is TGCAGCTCAGAGTTGAACACTGAAGCTTTCTTT. Amino acid sequence: CSSELNTEAFF.

The CDR3 sequence: CASSPGEGHGYTF. The CDR3 DNA is TGTGCCAGCAGTCCAGGGGAAGGTCATGGCTACACCTTC. The chain has TRBV27 and TRBJ1-2, with D maybe TRBD1 (6 bases). The CDR3 has 13 residues. CDR1 and CDR2 (germline): MNHEY, SMNVEV (reference sequence). Deletions cut 5 bases from V and 6 bases from J, with 13 bases between.

A note on this clone: Sequence at one end of the junction differs from germline and may be a read error. The V gene is TRBV27, the J gene TRBJ2-2; no clear D gene. This CDR3 has 14 amino acids. Germline CDR1 and CDR2: MNHEY and SMNVEV (reference sequence). CDR3 in DNA: TGTGCCACCCAGTGGGTTCGGAACGCCGGGGAGCTGTTTTTT. It is translated as CATQWVRNAGELFF.

The CDR3 sequence: CASSLGRGLREKLFF. The CDR3 DNA reads as TGTGCCAGCAGCCTTGGAAGGGGGCTAAGGGAAAAACTGTTTTTT. This rearrangement joins TRBV7-6 to TRBJ1-4; 7 bases are a match to TRBD1. This CDR3 spans 15 amino acids. Germline CDR1 SGHVS, CDR2 FNYEAQ. J lost 8 bases, V lost 5 bases, and 11 bases had no gene match.

The V and J genes are TRBV5-6 and TRBJ2-5; TRBD1 matches 7 bases. The J call may be mistaken, given a closer DNA end match to TRBJ2-7. Germline CDR1 SGHDT, CDR2 YYEEEE. This CDR3 has 15 amino acids. For the CDR3, the DNA is TGTGCCAGCAGCTTAGGACAGGCTGGGTTCTCCGAGCAGTACTTC. Translating it yields CASSLGQAGFSEQYF.

The chain uses TRBV6-5 and TRBJ1-1, with D tentatively TRBD1 (5 bases). Germline V gene sequence: CDR1 MNHEY, CDR2 SVGAGI. With 5 bases removed from V and 6 bases from J, the gap between germline ends came to 19 bases. This CDR3 spans 15 amino acids. CDR3 amino acids: CASSVSGTRRAEAFF. CDR3 nucleotides: TGTGCCAGCAGTGTCTCAGGGACCAGGAGGGCTGAAGCTTTCTTT.